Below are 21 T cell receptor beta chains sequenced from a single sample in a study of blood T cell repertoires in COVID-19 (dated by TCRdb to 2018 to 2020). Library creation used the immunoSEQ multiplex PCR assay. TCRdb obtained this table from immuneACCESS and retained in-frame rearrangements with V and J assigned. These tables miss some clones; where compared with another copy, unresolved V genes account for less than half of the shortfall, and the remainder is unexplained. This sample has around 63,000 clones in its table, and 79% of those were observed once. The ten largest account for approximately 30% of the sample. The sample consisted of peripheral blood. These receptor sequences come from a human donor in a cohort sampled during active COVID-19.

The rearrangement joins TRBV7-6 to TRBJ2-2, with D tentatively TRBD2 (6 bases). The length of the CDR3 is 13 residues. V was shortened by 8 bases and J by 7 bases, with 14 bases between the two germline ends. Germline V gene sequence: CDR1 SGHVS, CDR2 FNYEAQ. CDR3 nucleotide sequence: TGTGCCAGCGGGACCTCGCGGGGCGGGGAGCTGTTTTTT. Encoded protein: CASGTSRGGELFF.

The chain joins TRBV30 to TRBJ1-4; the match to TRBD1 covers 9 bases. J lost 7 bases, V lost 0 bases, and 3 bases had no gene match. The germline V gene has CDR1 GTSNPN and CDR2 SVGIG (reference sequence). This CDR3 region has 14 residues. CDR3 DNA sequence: TGTGCCTGGAGTGTCGGACAGGGGAGTGAAAAACTGTTTTTT. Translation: CAWSVGQGSEKLFF.

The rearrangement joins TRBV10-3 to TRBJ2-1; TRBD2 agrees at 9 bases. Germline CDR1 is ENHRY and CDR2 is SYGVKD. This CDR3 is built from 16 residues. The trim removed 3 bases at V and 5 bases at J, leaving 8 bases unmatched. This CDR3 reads CAISDPGGRADNEQFF. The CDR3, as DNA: TGTGCCATCAGTGATCCGGGCGGGAGGGCCGACAATGAGCAGTTCTTC.

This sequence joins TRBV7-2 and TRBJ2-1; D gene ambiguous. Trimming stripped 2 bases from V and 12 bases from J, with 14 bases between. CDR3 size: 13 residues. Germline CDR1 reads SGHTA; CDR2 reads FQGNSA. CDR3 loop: CASSLPTKMRQFF. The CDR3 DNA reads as TGTGCCAGCAGCTTACCCACGAAAATGAGGCAGTTCTTC.

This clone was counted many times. CDR3 sequence reads: CASSPETVNEKLFF. CDR3 nucleotides: TGTGCCAGCAGCCCAGAGACAGTTAATGAAAAACTGTTTTTT. The V gene is TRBV9, the J gene TRBJ1-4, with D possibly TRBD1 on 5 matching bases. Germline values: CDR1 SGDLS, CDR2 YYNGEE. The CDR3 has 14 residues. The V end was cut by 4 bases, the J end by 4 bases, with 11 bases between.

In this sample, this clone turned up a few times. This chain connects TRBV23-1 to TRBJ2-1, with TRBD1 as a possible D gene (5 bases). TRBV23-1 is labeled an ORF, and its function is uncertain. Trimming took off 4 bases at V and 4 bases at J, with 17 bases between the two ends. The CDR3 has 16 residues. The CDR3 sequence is CASSRGRGGDYNEQFF. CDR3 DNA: TGCGCCAGCAGTCGGGGTAGGGGCGGAGATTACAATGAGCAGTTCTTC.

DNA of the CDR3: TGTGCCACCAGCAGAGTCAGTAATTCACCCCTCCACTTT. Translation: CATSRVSNSPLHF. The chain recombines TRBV15 with TRBJ1-6; D remains ambiguous. Germline V gene data show CDR1 as LNHNV and CDR2 as YYDKDF (reference sequence). Trimming pared 1 base from V and 6 bases from J, leaving 4 bases between. This CDR3 has 13 residues.

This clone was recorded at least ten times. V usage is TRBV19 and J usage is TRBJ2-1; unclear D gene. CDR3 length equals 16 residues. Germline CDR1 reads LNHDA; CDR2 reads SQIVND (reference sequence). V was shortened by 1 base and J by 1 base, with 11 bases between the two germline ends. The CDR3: CASSIVGLASYNEQFF. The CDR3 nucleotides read TGTGCCAGTAGTATAGTTGGGTTAGCTTCCTACAATGAGCAGTTCTTC.

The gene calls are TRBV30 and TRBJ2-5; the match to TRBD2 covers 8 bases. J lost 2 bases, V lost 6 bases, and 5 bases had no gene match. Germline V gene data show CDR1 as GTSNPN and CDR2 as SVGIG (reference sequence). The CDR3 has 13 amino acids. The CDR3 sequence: CACTSGFQETQYF. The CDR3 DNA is TGTGCCTGTACTAGCGGTTTTCAAGAGACCCAGTACTTC. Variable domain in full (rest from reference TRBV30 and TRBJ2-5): SQTIHQWPATLVQPVGSPLSLECTVEGTSNPNLYWYRQAAGRGLQLLFYSVGIGQISSEVPQNLSASRPQDRQFILSSKKLLLSDSGFYLCACTSGFQETQYFGPGTRLLVL.

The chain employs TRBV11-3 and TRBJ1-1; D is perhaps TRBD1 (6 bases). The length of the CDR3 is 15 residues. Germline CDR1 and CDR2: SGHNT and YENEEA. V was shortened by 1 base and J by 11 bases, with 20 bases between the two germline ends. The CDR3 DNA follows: TGTGCCAGCAGCTTAGGAAACAGGGCTAGGGGATTGGCTTTCTTT. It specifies CASSLGNRARGLAFF.

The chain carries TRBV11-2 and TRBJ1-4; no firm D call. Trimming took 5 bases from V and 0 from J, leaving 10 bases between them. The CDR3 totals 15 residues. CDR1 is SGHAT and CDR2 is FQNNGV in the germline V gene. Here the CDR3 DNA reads TGTGCCAGCAGCCGCGCGGGTGCAACTAATGAAAAACTGTTTTTT. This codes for CASSRAGATNEKLFF.

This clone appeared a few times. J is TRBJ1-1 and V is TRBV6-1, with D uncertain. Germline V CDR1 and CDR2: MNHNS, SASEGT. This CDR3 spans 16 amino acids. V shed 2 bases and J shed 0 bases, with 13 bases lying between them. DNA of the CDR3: TGTGCCAGCAGTGAATCTTTACGGAGGATGAACACTGAAGCTTTCTTT. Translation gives CASSESLRRMNTEAFF.

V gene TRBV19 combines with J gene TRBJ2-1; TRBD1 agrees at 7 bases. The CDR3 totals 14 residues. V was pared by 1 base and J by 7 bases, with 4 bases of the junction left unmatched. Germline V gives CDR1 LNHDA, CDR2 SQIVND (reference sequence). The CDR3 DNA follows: TGTGCCAGTAGTATAGGGACAGGTGGGAATGAGCAGTTCTTC. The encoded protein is CASSIGTGGNEQFF.

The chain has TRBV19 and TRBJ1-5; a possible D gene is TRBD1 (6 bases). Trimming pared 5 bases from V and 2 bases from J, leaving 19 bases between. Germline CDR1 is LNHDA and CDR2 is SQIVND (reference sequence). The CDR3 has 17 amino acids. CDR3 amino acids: CASSPWLGGIGNQPQHF. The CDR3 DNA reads TGTGCCAGTAGTCCTTGGTTAGGGGGAATAGGCAATCAGCCCCAGCATTTT.

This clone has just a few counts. In DNA, the CDR3 is TGTGCCACCGGGGAGCTAGCGGGAGACGCCAATGAGCAGTTCTTC. Amino acids: CATGELAGDANEQFF. This chain uses TRBV24-1 with TRBJ2-1, with TRBD2 matching over 10 bases. The CDR3 is made up of 15 amino acids. The ends lost 9 bases at V and 6 bases at J; junction bases unmatched: 10. The germline CDR1 and CDR2 sequences are KGHDR and SFDVKD.

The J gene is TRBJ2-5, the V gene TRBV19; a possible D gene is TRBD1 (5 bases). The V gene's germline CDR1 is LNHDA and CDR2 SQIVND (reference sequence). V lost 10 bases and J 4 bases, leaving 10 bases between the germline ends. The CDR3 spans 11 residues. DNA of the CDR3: TGTGCCACCGGAAGGGGAGAGACCCAGTACTTC. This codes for CATGRGETQYF.

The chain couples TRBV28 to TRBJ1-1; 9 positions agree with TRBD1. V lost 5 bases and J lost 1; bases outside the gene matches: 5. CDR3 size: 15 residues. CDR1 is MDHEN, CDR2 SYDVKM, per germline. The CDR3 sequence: CASSLRQGGNTEAFF. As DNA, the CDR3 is TGTGCCAGCAGTCTCCGACAGGGGGGGAACACTGAAGCTTTCTTT.

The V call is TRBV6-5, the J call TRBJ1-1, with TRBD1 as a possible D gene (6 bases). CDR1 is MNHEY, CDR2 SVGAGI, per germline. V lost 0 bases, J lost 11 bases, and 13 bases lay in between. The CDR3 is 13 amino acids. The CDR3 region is CASSYSGTSRAFF. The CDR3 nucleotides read TGTGCCAGCAGTTACTCCGGGACATCGAGGGCTTTCTTT.

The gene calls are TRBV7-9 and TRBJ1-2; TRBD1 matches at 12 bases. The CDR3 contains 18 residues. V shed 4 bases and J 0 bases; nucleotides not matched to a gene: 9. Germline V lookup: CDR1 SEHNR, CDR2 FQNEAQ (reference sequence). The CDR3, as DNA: TGTGCCAGCAGCTCCGGGACAGGGGGCGCCGTATCTAACTATGGCTACACCTTC. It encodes CASSSGTGGAVSNYGYTF. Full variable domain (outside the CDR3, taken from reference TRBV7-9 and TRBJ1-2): DTGVSQNPRHKITKRGQNVTFRCDPISEHNRLYWYRQTLGQGPEFLTYFQNEAQLEKSRLLSDRFSAERPKGSFSTLEIQRTEQGDSAMYLCASSSGTGGAVSNYGYTFGSGTRLTVV.

CDR3 in amino acids: CASSPLAGRLAGEQFF. The CDR3 nucleotides are TGCGCCAGCAGCCCTCTAGCGGGCCGGCTGGCTGGTGAGCAGTTCTTC. The chain couples TRBV5-1 to TRBJ2-1; 8 bases align to TRBD2. The CDR3 covers 16 residues. V lost 4 bases, J lost 9 bases, and 15 bases stayed unmatched. The germline V gene has CDR1 SGHRS and CDR2 YFSETQ.

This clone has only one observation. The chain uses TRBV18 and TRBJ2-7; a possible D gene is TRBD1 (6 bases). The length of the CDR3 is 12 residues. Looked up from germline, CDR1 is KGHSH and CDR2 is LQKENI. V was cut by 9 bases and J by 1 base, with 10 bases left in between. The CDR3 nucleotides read TGTGCCAGTCCGGACAGTTCCTACGAGCAGTACTTC. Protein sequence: CASPDSSYEQYF.